This TCR beta chain was recorded in a study of T cell responses to AZD1222 COVID-19 vaccine. Broader study findings: Spike-specific TCR repertoires showed rising breadth and depth after two AZD1222 doses. None of the repertoires were sampled until the peak T cell response had passed.

This clone was observed a handful of times. Its cognate antigen is unknown. Sequenced by immunoSEQ multiplex PCR; TCRdb stores in-frame clones only, minus some. The sample records under 150,000 clones, roughly 93% being singletons. The clonotype was recovered from an adult who received the AZD1222 COVID-19 vaccine. This sample comprised peripheral blood, obtained 28 days after the second AZD1222 dose.

CDR3 residues: CASSYRRGGADTQYF. Here the CDR3 DNA reads TGTGCCAGCAGTTACAGGCGGGGGGGCGCAGATACGCAGTATTTT. This chain links TRBV6-5 with TRBJ2-3; 9 nucleotides align to TRBD2. CDR1 and CDR2 from the germline V gene are MNHEY and SVGAGI. V shed 2 bases, J shed 4 bases, and the junction held 4 bases outside the gene matches. The CDR3 loop spans 15 amino acids.